These 32 T cell receptor beta chains were all obtained from the same sample, sequenced in a study of blood T cell repertoires in COVID-19. Generated by immunoSEQ multiplex PCR, the TCRdb table keeps only in-frame clones and is missing some. The sample lists roughly 110,000 clones, about 85% occurring once. Sequenced sample: peripheral blood. The receptors derive from a man aged 50-60 years with acute or convalescent COVID-19.

The chain carries TRBV6-6 and TRBJ1-6; 9 nucleotides match TRBD1. The V and J ends lost 5 bases and 10 bases, in that order; junction bases with no gene match: 6. This CDR3 contains 14 residues. Germline values: CDR1 MNHNY, CDR2 SVGAGI (reference sequence). As DNA, the CDR3 is TGTGCCAGCAGTAGGACAGGGGACGAATCACCCCTCCACTTT. Translation: CASSRTGDESPLHF.

The chain couples TRBV3-1 (or the pseudogene TRBV3-2) to TRBJ1-1; D unclear. Trimming pared 5 bases from V and 5 bases from J, leaving 9 bases between. This CDR3 comprises 12 residues. Per the germline V gene, CDR1 is LGHDT and CDR2 is YNNKEL (reference sequence). CDR3 protein: CASSAPGTEAFF. CDR3 sequence (DNA): TGTGCCAGCAGCGCCCCGGGGACTGAAGCTTTCTTT.

The chain employs TRBV6-1 and TRBJ2-1; 10 bases line up with TRBD2. With 3 bases clipped from V and 5 bases from J, the junction kept 7 bases outside the gene matches. The CDR3 covers 16 residues. Germline-derived CDR1 and CDR2 are MNHNS and SASEGT. CDR3 nucleotide sequence: TGTGCCAGCAGTGACCCCGGGACTAGCGTTCACAATGAGCAGTTCTTC. It codes for CASSDPGTSVHNEQFF.

The rearrangement uses TRBV5-6 and TRBJ1-6; D gene uncertain. The germline V and J ends were trimmed by 4 bases and 6 bases, with 11 bases remaining between them. The germline gives CDR1 SGHDT, CDR2 YYEEEE. This CDR3 is 14 amino acids long. CDR3 nucleotide sequence: TGTGCCAGCAGCCGACCAGGTGGTAATTCACCCCTCCACTTT. Protein: CASSRPGGNSPLHF.

V gene TRBV6-5 combines with J gene TRBJ1-5; perhaps TRBD1 as D (6 bases). CDR3 length: 15 amino acids. Germline V gene lookup returns CDR1 MNHEY and CDR2 SVGAGI. V lost 7 bases and J 0 bases, leaving 13 bases between the germline ends. The CDR3 DNA reads as TGTGCCAGCATCGTCCGGGACAATAGCAATCAGCCCCAGCATTTT. It specifies CASIVRDNSNQPQHF.

The chain carries TRBV11-2 and TRBJ2-2; 10 positions match TRBD2. V lost 2 bases to trimming and J lost 2 bases; unmatched junction nucleotides: 2. CDR1 and CDR2 (germline): SGHAT, FQNNGV. The CDR3 sequence is 16 residues long. The CDR3 spells CASSLPSGGNTGELFF. The CDR3 DNA sequence: TGTGCCAGCAGCTTACCTAGCGGGGGAAACACCGGGGAGCTGTTTTTT.

The rearrangement joins TRBV5-1 to TRBJ2-3, with 7 nucleotides matching TRBD2. Trimming removed 0 bases from V and 4 bases from J; junction bases left unmatched: 5. Germline V gene lookup returns CDR1 SGHRS and CDR2 YFSETQ. CDR3 size: 15 residues. In DNA, the CDR3 is TGCGCCAGCAGCTTGGTATTCAGCGGGGCAGATACGCAGTATTTT. It specifies CASSLVFSGADTQYF. Using reference TRBV5-1 and TRBJ2-3 for the parts outside the CDR3, the full variable domain is KAGVTQTPRYLIKTRGQQVTLSCSPISGHRSVSWYQQTPGQGLQFLFEYFSETQRNKGNFPGRFSGRQFSNSRSEMNVSTLELGDSALYLCASSLVFSGADTQYFGPGTRLTVL.

DNA for the CDR3: TGTGCCAGCGGAGGGAGTTCCTACTATGGCTACACCTTC. Residues: CASGGSSYYGYTF. V usage is TRBV6-5 and J usage is TRBJ1-2; D gene uncertain. Germline V gene lookup returns CDR1 MNHEY and CDR2 SVGAGI. The CDR3 covers 13 residues. V lost 8 bases to trimming and J lost 3 bases, with 13 bases between them.

The DNA for the CDR3 is TGTGCCAGCAGTCTATACTCCGGGAATTCACCCCTCCACTTT. Translation gives CASSLYSGNSPLHF. The chain employs TRBV28 and TRBJ1-6; no clear D gene. V lost 5 bases to trimming and J lost 7 bases, with 12 bases between them. There are 14 residues in the CDR3. Germline V gives CDR1 MDHEN, CDR2 SYDVKM. The full variable domain, with the rest looked up from reference TRBV28 and TRBJ1-6, is DVKVTQSSRYLVKRTGEKVFLECVQDMDHENMFWYRQDPGLGLRLIYFSYDVKMKEKGDIPEGYSVSREKKERFSLILESASTNQTSMYLCASSLYSGNSPLHFGNGTRLTVT.

The J gene is TRBJ1-2, the V gene TRBV20-1; tentative D call: TRBD1 (5 bases). Trimming stripped 3 bases from V and 5 bases from J, with 13 bases between. Germline CDR1 DFQATT, CDR2 SNEGSKA (reference sequence). This CDR3 comprises 13 residues. The CDR3 protein is CSASLRGEYGYTF. In DNA, the CDR3 is TGCAGTGCTAGTCTACGGGGGGAATATGGCTACACCTTC.

This sequence joins TRBV5-8 and TRBJ1-2; D not certain. The CDR3 contains 12 residues. Looked up from germline, CDR1 is SGHTS and CDR2 is YDEGEE. V lost 0 bases and J lost 4, with 4 bases in between. The CDR3 DNA sequence: TGTGCCAGCAGCTTGGTTATCTATGGCTACACCTTC. The encoded protein is CASSLVIYGYTF.

The chain recombines TRBV28 with TRBJ1-6; D is perhaps TRBD1 (6 bases). Looked up from germline, CDR1 is MDHEN and CDR2 is SYDVKM. The germline V and J ends were trimmed by 7 bases and 6 bases, with 16 bases remaining between them. The CDR3 runs 15 residues. CDR3 loop: CASTIGGAGNSPLHF. CDR3 sequence (DNA): TGTGCCAGCACCATAGGGGGGGCTGGTAATTCACCCCTCCACTTT.

The gene calls are TRBV2 and TRBJ1-4; TRBD1 is a possible D gene (6 bases). This CDR3 region has 16 residues. Between the trimmed V and J ends, which lost 7 bases and 3 bases, there was a span of 18 bases. CDR1 is SNHLY and CDR2 is FYNNEI in the germline V gene. This chain's CDR3 is CASTGQTNRANEKLFF. DNA of the CDR3: TGTGCCAGCACTGGACAGACCAACCGGGCTAATGAAAAACTGTTTTTT.

The chain couples TRBV2 to TRBJ1-5; the D is unclear. The CDR3 runs 13 residues. CDR1 and CDR2 (germline): SNHLY, FYNNEI. The ends were cut back, 4 bases at V and 4 bases at J, with 8 bases in the middle. CDR3: CASSGAENQPQHF. CDR3 sequence (DNA): TGTGCCAGCAGTGGGGCAGAAAATCAGCCCCAGCATTTT.

V usage is TRBV30 and J usage is TRBJ2-2, with TRBD2 matching 8 bases. V was clipped by 2 bases and J by 7 bases; unmatched bases: 9. Germline V gene lookup returns CDR1 GTSNPN and CDR2 SVGIG (reference sequence). The CDR3 totals 15 residues. CDR3 DNA: TGTGCCTGGAGTCCACCTCAGCGGGGGATCGGGGAGCTGTTTTTT. Translating it yields CAWSPPQRGIGELFF.

This sequence joins TRBV5-1 and TRBJ2-1; 9 bases are shared with TRBD2. Germline V gene lookup returns CDR1 SGHRS and CDR2 YFSETQ. Trimming took 4 bases from V and 6 from J; bases not matched to a gene: 17. The CDR3 runs 18 residues. CDR3 sequence reads: CASSPPEGHSGGVNEQFF. The CDR3 nucleotides are TGCGCCAGCAGCCCCCCCGAGGGACATAGCGGGGGCGTCAATGAGCAGTTCTTC. Full variable domain (rest looked up from reference TRBV5-1 and TRBJ2-1): KAGVTQTPRYLIKTRGQQVTLSCSPISGHRSVSWYQQTPGQGLQFLFEYFSETQRNKGNFPGRFSGRQFSNSRSEMNVSTLELGDSALYLCASSPPEGHSGGVNEQFFGPGTRLTVL.

This clone occurred once. The V and J genes are TRBV11-3 and TRBJ2-3, with D maybe TRBD2 (5 bases). V dropped 3 bases and J dropped 0 bases, with 10 bases sitting between them. CDR1 and CDR2 from the germline V gene are SGHNT and YENEEA. The CDR3 totals 15 residues. For the CDR3, the DNA is TGTGCCAGCAGCTTGGCGCGGGCAAGCACAGATACGCAGTATTTT. It yields the protein CASSLARASTDTQYF. Filled out from reference TRBV11-3 and TRBJ2-3, the complete variable domain reads EAGVVQSPRYKIIEKKQPVAFWCNPISGHNTLYWYLQNLGQGPELLIRYENEEAVDDSQLPKDRFSAERLKGVDSTLKIQPAELGDSAVYLCASSLARASTDTQYFGPGTRLTVL.

The rearrangement links TRBV5-4 to TRBJ2-7, with 8 bases that match TRBD1. This CDR3 spans 13 amino acids. The trim removed 1 base at V and 3 bases at J, leaving 0 bases unmatched. Germline values: CDR1 SGHNT, CDR2 YYREEE (reference sequence). CDR3 residues: CASSLTGGYEQYF. The CDR3 bases are TGTGCCAGCAGCTTGACAGGGGGCTACGAGCAGTACTTC. Full variable domain (missing parts from reference TRBV5-4 and TRBJ2-7): ETGVTQSPTHLIKTRGQQVTLRCSSQSGHNTVSWYQQALGQGPQFIFQYYREEENGRGNFPPRFSGLQFPNYSSELNVNALELDDSALYLCASSLTGGYEQYFGPGTRLTVT.

The V call is TRBV10-1, the J call TRBJ1-2; TRBD1 aligns across 7 bases. The V segment lost 0 bases and the J segment 8 bases; nucleotides outside the gene matches: 6. The CDR3 extends over 14 amino acids. In germline, CDR1 is WNHNN, CDR2 SYGVQD (reference sequence). The CDR3 coding sequence is TGCGCCAGCAGTGAGTCGACAGGGCCGAGGGGCTACACCTTC. Amino acid sequence: CASSESTGPRGYTF.

This clone was picked up many times. The rearrangement joins TRBV10-3 to TRBJ1-5; no reliable D call. With 0 bases removed from V and 4 bases from J, the gap between germline ends came to 7 bases. The CDR3 length is 14 residues. Germline-derived CDR1 and CDR2 are ENHRY and SYGVKD. CDR3 region: CAISESRQNQPQHF. The CDR3 region has the DNA TGTGCCATCAGTGAGTCGAGGCAGAATCAGCCCCAGCATTTT.

The chain recombines TRBV7-6 with TRBJ1-5, with TRBD1 matching over 7 bases. The CDR3 runs 15 residues. Germline V lookup: CDR1 SGHVS, CDR2 FNYEAQ. V lost 5 bases to trimming and J lost 4 bases; unmatched junction nucleotides: 8. CDR3 loop: CASSPGTATNQPQHF. CDR3 DNA sequence: TGTGCCAGCAGCCCCGGGACAGCAACGAATCAGCCCCAGCATTTT.

This chain connects TRBV6-1 to TRBJ1-5; 8 bases match TRBD1. Germline V gene data show CDR1 as MNHNS and CDR2 as SASEGT. J gave up 1 base and V 4 bases, and 12 bases lay outside the gene matches. CDR3 length equals 18 residues. The CDR3 bases are TGTGCCAGCAGTGGACCCCGGGGACAGGTCGGGAGCAATCAGCCCCAGCATTTT. Protein product: CASSGPRGQVGSNQPQHF.

The V gene is TRBV5-1, the J gene TRBJ2-2; 7 bases align to TRBD2. The V and J ends lost 7 bases and 8 bases, in that order; junction bases with no gene match: 14. Per the germline V gene, CDR1 is SGHRS and CDR2 is YFSETQ. The CDR3 extends over 15 amino acids. CDR3 protein: CASQPGAGVPGELFF. As DNA, the CDR3 is TGCGCCAGCCAACCAGGTGCGGGGGTACCTGGGGAGCTGTTTTTT.

This sequence joins TRBV7-8 and TRBJ1-2; 8 bases are a match to TRBD1. CDR3 length: 16 residues. Germline values: CDR1 SGHVS, CDR2 FQNEAQ. V trimming: 5 bases; J trimming: 6 bases; junction bases outside the gene matches: 14. The CDR3 sequence is CASSTVTFTGGNGYTF. Written as DNA, the CDR3 is TGTGCCAGCAGCACTGTCACTTTCACAGGGGGGAATGGCTACACCTTC.

This sequence joins TRBV27 and TRBJ1-4, with TRBD1 matching over 7 bases. The CDR3 contains 16 residues. CDR1 is MNHEY, CDR2 SMNVEV, per germline (reference sequence). V trimming: 4 bases; J trimming: 6 bases; junction bases outside the gene matches: 11. The CDR3 region has the DNA TGTGCCAGCAGTTCTCTAGAACAGGGGTCCTATGAAAAACTGTTTTTT. It yields the protein CASSSLEQGSYEKLFF.

V and J are TRBV4-2 and TRBJ2-3; 15 positions agree with TRBD2. CDR3 length equals 17 residues. Trimming removed 1 base from V and 6 bases from J; junction bases left unmatched: 5. CDR1 LGHNA and CDR2 YNFKEQ come from the germline V gene. This chain's CDR3 is CASSQAGLAGGYDTQYF. Here the CDR3 DNA reads TGTGCCAGCAGCCAAGCGGGACTAGCGGGGGGTTACGATACGCAGTATTTT.

The genes are TRBV6-5 and TRBJ1-2, with D tentatively TRBD1 (5 bases). Trimming left V 0 bases short and J 5 bases short, with 13 bases between. This CDR3 has 15 residues. Germline assignment: CDR1 MNHEY and CDR2 SVGAGI. This CDR3 reads CASSYSLGGVYGYTF. In DNA, the CDR3 is TGTGCCAGCAGTTACTCGTTAGGAGGGGTATATGGCTACACCTTC.

The rearrangement links TRBV12-3 or TRBV12-4 to TRBJ1-2, with TRBD1 matching 7 bases. The CDR3 is 13 amino acids. J was trimmed by 4 bases and V by 6 bases; bases with no gene match: 5. Here the CDR3 reads CASSPRDSYGYTF. The CDR3 coding sequence is TGTGCCAGCAGCCCCCGGGACAGCTATGGCTACACCTTC.

The J gene is TRBJ1-2, the V gene TRBV10-3; 7 bases agree with TRBD1. This CDR3 has 14 residues. V was clipped by 5 bases and J by 3 bases; unmatched bases: 6. Per germline, CDR1 ENHRY and CDR2 SYGVKD. CDR3 residues: CAISNLTGYYGYTF. CDR3 coding DNA: TGTGCCATCAGTAACCTGACAGGGTACTATGGCTACACCTTC.

In this sample, this clone turned up once. J is TRBJ1-2 and V is TRBV7-6, with D perhaps matching TRBD1 (5 bases). Germline V gives CDR1 SGHVS, CDR2 FNYEAQ. V was clipped by 5 bases and J by 5 bases, with 30 bases between them. This CDR3 has 19 residues. CDR3 loop: CASSPIPIGTASEKYGYTF. The CDR3 coding sequence is TGTGCCAGCAGCCCAATCCCTATTGGGACTGCTTCGGAGAAGTATGGCTACACCTTC.

The chain combines TRBV29-1 with TRBJ2-7; D is perhaps TRBD2 (5 bases). V lost 6 bases to trimming and J lost 6 bases, with 21 bases between them. Germline CDR1 is SQVTM and CDR2 is ANQGSEA. The CDR3 runs 14 residues. Here the CDR3 DNA reads TGCAGCGTCCGAACCCGGGGTCTTTCCATCGAGCAGTACTTC. The encoded protein is CSVRTRGLSIEQYF.

This clone was detected only once. The chain recombines TRBV6-5 with TRBJ2-1; 7 bases match TRBD2. Germline V gives CDR1 MNHEY, CDR2 SVGAGI. CDR3 length: 13 residues. Trimming at V came to 7 bases and at J to 6 bases, leaving 6 bases not matched to a gene. The CDR3 DNA reads TGTGCCAGCACCGCACTAGCGATCAATGAGCAGTTCTTC. As protein: CASTALAINEQFF.